The 6 T cell receptor beta chains given below trace back to one sample, sequenced in a study of CD4 and CD8 cells across lung adenocarcinoma regions (dated by TCRdb to between 2017 and 2018). Library method: PCR. The sequencer listed for this sample is HiSeq X Ten. TCRdb ran its own pipeline on the public reads, namely fastp trimming at Q25 and MiXCR clone calling, and kept in-frame beta chains. Merged by CDR3 protein, the rows form single entries marked with the most common genes and DNA. Within this sample are around 20,000 distinct CDR3 sequences, with about half of them counted one time only. The top ten hold less than 20% of the sample. The sequencing sample was made of CD4+ T cells from the margin of a lung tumor. The intended sense of this specimen's cell subset or site label: tumor margin region. The receptors originated from a male donor with lung adenocarcinoma. The CD4 and CD8 labels of this study may be unreliable.

As concerns this clonotype: One end of the junction fails to match germline, which may point to a read error. This rearrangement joins TRBV4-1 to TRBJ1-2; a possible D gene is TRBD1 (5 bases). Per the germline V gene, CDR1 is MGHRA and CDR2 is YSYEKL. This CDR3 has 12 amino acids. The CDR3 here is CASSQLRGTWHF. The CDR3, as DNA: TGCGCCAGCAGCCAATTGCGGGGGACTTGGCATTTC.

At least ten counts were recorded for this clonotype. A much larger clone differs from this one at a single base, so this may be a read error. The chain uses TRBV6-5 and TRBJ2-4, with 7 bases identical to TRBD1. The V gene's germline CDR1 is MNHEY and CDR2 SVGAGI. V dropped 4 bases and J dropped 13; count of bases not matched to a gene: 10. CDR3 length equals 13 residues. CDR3 in amino acids: CASSSTGNNEQYF. DNA of the CDR3: TGTGCCAGCAGTTCGACAGGGAACAATGAGCAGTACTTC.

The chain is built from TRBV14 and TRBJ1-2; D not resolved. Trimming removed 1 base at V and 4 bases at J, with 10 bases between. From germline, CDR1 is SGHDN and CDR2 FVKESK. There are 14 residues in the CDR3. The CDR3 reads CASSQGLGSYGYTF. CDR3 DNA: TGTGCCAGCAGCCAAGGGCTGGGCTCCTATGGCTACACCTTC.

The chain employs TRBV6-1 and TRBJ2-4; the match to TRBD2 covers 9 bases. Per the germline V gene, CDR1 is MNHNS and CDR2 is SASEGT. The CDR3 has 16 amino acids. V lost 5 bases, J lost 2 bases, and 7 bases stayed unmatched. Here the CDR3 DNA reads TGTGCCAGCAGTATCGGGACTAGCTTTACCAAAAACATTCAGTACTTC. Amino acids: CASSIGTSFTKNIQYF.

This clonotype occurred a few times. The gene calls are TRBV6-5 and TRBJ2-1; weak D call: TRBD2 (6 bases). Trimming pared 6 bases from V and 8 bases from J, leaving 20 bases between. The CDR3 has 15 amino acids. The V gene's germline CDR1 is MNHEY and CDR2 SVGAGI. The DNA for the CDR3 is TGTGCCAGCAGCTACCGGGACTCGGCGATGTATGAGCAGTTCTTC. This gives the protein CASSYRDSAMYEQFF.

This clonotype has at least ten counts. The rearrangement uses TRBV4-1 and TRBJ2-1; D perhaps matches TRBD2 (6 bases). Matching the DNA end better, TRBJ2-5 makes the J call doubtful. This CDR3 region has 14 residues. The V gene's germline CDR1 is MGHRA and CDR2 YSYEKL. CDR3 residues: CASSQVGAGETQYF. The CDR3, as DNA: TGCGCCAGCAGCCAAGTCGGGGCGGGGGAGACCCAGTACTTC.